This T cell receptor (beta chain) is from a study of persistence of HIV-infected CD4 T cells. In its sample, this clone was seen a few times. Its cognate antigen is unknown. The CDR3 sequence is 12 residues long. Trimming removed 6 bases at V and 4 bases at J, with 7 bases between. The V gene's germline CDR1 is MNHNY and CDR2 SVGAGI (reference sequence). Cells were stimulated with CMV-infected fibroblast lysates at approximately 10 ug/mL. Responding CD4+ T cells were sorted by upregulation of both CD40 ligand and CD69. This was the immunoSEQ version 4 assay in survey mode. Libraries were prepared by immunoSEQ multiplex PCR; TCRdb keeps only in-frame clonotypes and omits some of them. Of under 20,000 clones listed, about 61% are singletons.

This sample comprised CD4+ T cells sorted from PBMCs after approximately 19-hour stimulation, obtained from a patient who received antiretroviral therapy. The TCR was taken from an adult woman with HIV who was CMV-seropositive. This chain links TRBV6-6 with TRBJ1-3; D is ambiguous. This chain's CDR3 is CASRLSGNTIYF. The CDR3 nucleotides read TGTGCCAGCAGGTTGTCCGGAAACACCATATATTTT.